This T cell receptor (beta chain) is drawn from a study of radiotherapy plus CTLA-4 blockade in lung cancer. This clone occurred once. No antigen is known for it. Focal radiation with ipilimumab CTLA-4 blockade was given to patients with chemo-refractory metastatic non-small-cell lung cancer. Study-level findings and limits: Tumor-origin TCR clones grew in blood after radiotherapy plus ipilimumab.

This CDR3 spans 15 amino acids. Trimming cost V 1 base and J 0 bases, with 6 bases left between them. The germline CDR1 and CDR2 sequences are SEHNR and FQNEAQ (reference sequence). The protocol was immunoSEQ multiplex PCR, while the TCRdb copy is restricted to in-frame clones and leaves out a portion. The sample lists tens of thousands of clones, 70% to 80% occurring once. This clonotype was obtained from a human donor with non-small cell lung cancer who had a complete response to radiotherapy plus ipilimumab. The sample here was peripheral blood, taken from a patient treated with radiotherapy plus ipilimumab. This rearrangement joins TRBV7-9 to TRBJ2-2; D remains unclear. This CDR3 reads CASSLDPANTGELFF. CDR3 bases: TGTGCCAGCAGCTTAGACCCAGCGAACACCGGGGAGCTGTTTTTT.